Following are 15 T cell receptor beta chains from one sample sequenced in a study of response to subunit inactivated influenza vaccine. TCRdb fed the RT-PCR reads into MiXCR, producing one record per CDR3 protein. Of 500,000 to 550,000 distinct CDR3 sequences in the sample, approximately 7.1% were seen once. Sequences were derived from PBMCs from blood, sampled around 25 months after vaccination. Source of these receptors: a man in his fifties or sixties who received an inactivated influenza vaccine.

This chain uses TRBV20-1 with TRBJ2-5; the match to TRBD1 covers 11 bases. V was clipped by 5 bases and J by 5 bases; unmatched bases: 13. Germline-derived CDR1 and CDR2 are DFQATT and SNEGSKA (reference sequence). CDR3 length equals 16 residues. Here the CDR3 DNA reads TGCAGTGCTGGAGGACAGGGGGCTCCCAAAGGGGAGACCCAGTACTTC. This sequence encodes CSAGGQGAPKGETQYF.

The sample holds many counts of this clonotype. The chain is built from TRBV28 and TRBJ1-4; 7 bases agree with TRBD1. Germline V gene data show CDR1 as MDHEN and CDR2 as SYDVKM. This CDR3 has 17 amino acids. Trimming cost V 4 bases and J 4 bases; bases outside gene matches: 12. CDR3 in DNA: TGTGCCAGCAGTTGGACAGGTGGGGGCCCCGATAATGAAAAACTGTTTTTT. It translates to CASSWTGGGPDNEKLFF.

This clonotype occurred many times. V usage is TRBV6-5 and J usage is TRBJ2-1, with 7 bases that match TRBD1. The ends lost 4 bases at V and 4 bases at J; junction bases unmatched: 7. The germline CDR1 and CDR2 sequences are MNHEY and SVGAGI. The length of the CDR3 is 15 residues. For the CDR3, the DNA is TGTGCCAGCAGTTCGGGACAGAAAGTTTACAATGAGCAGTTCTTC. Its protein is CASSSGQKVYNEQFF.

V usage is TRBV30 and J usage is TRBJ1-6; possibly TRBD1 for D (5 bases). Per germline, CDR1 GTSNPN and CDR2 SVGIG (reference sequence). The CDR3 sequence is 14 residues long. The germline V and J ends were trimmed by 1 base and 7 bases, with 11 bases remaining between them. CDR3: CAWSEGQRNSPLHF. The CDR3 bases are TGTGCCTGGAGTGAGGGGCAGCGAAATTCACCCCTCCACTTT.

The sample holds a few counts of this clonotype. V gene TRBV6-1 combines with J gene TRBJ1-4, with unresolved D. The CDR3 is 15 residues long. Deletions cut 2 bases from V and 7 bases from J, with 14 bases between. Germline V lookup: CDR1 MNHNS, CDR2 SASEGT. The CDR3 region has the DNA TGTGCCAGCAGTGAATTCGACGGATCGGCTGAAAAACTGTTTTTT. This gives the protein CASSEFDGSAEKLFF.

This clonotype was seen more than once but under ten times. The V call is TRBV6-1, the J call TRBJ2-7, with TRBD1 identical over 9 bases. The V segment lost 7 bases and the J segment 3 bases; nucleotides outside the gene matches: 7. This CDR3 comprises 14 residues. CDR1 and CDR2 (germline): MNHNS, SASEGT. The CDR3 DNA reads as TGTGCCAGCAAACGGGGACAGGGCCTCTACGAGCAGTACTTC. This gives the protein CASKRGQGLYEQYF.

This chain links TRBV6-2 or TRBV6-3 with TRBJ1-2; D gene unclear. CDR1 MNHEY and CDR2 SVGEGT come from the germline V gene. The length of the CDR3 is 12 residues. V was shortened by 10 bases and J by 4 bases, with 13 bases between the two germline ends. The CDR3 loop reads CAIGGRSYGYTF. CDR3 DNA sequence: TGTGCCATAGGTGGACGGTCCTATGGCTACACCTTC.

This clonotype occurred many times. The chain uses TRBV20-1 and TRBJ2-5, with TRBD2 matching over 8 bases. With 3 bases clipped from V and 2 bases from J, the junction kept 8 bases outside the gene matches. Germline assignment: CDR1 DFQATT and CDR2 SNEGSKA (reference sequence). The CDR3 spans 15 residues. In nucleotides, the CDR3 is TGCAGTGCTAGGGGCCTAGCGGGTATGCAAGAGACCCAGTACTTC. Protein: CSARGLAGMQETQYF.

This clonotype occurred once. The chain carries TRBV4-3 and TRBJ1-1; the D gene is possibly TRBD1 (6 bases). Germline CDR1 and CDR2: LGHNA and YSLEER. V dropped 5 bases and J dropped 3 bases, with 13 bases sitting between them. CDR3 length: 14 residues. The CDR3 is CASSKGGWDTEAFF. CDR3 DNA: TGCGCCAGCAGCAAAGGGGGTTGGGACACTGAAGCTTTCTTT.

This clonotype occurred a few times. V is TRBV6-2 or TRBV6-3 and J is TRBJ2-7; D remains ambiguous. The germline gives CDR1 MNHEY, CDR2 SVGEGT. The CDR3 consists of 14 residues. The ends were cut back, 1 base at V and 7 bases at J, with 14 bases in the middle. CDR3 residues: CASSYLQIQGEQYF. CDR3 sequence (DNA): TGTGCCAGCAGTTACTTACAGATTCAAGGGGAGCAGTACTTC.

In its sample, this clonotype was seen many times. The V gene is TRBV20-1, the J gene TRBJ1-1; perhaps TRBD1 as D (5 bases). Trimming removed 0 bases at V and 8 bases at J, with 13 bases between. The CDR3 runs 13 residues. Germline-derived CDR1 and CDR2 are DFQATT and SNEGSKA (reference sequence). DNA for the CDR3: TGCAGTGCTAGAGATAAGGGGCGGCGAGAAGCTTTCTTT. Translation gives CSARDKGRREAFF.

This clonotype was found many times. This chain connects TRBV4-3 to TRBJ1-4; possible D gene TRBD1, 5 bases. Trimming cost V 4 bases and J 6 bases, with 12 bases left between them. The CDR3 has 14 residues. Germline CDR1 LGHNA, CDR2 YSLEER. This CDR3 is CASSPGLYDEKLFF. CDR3 coding DNA: TGCGCCAGCAGCCCGGGACTCTACGATGAAAAACTGTTTTTT.

The rearrangement links TRBV27 to TRBJ1-2; TRBD1 is a possible D gene (6 bases). V was trimmed by 11 bases and J by 5 bases, leaving 12 bases between them. Germline V lookup: CDR1 MNHEY, CDR2 SMNVEV (reference sequence). The CDR3 contains 11 residues. The CDR3 loop reads CAEGGRYGYTF. DNA for the CDR3: TGTGCCGAGGGGGGACGATATGGCTACACCTTC.

This clonotype has a single count. With a much larger clone just one base away, this may be a read error. DNA of the CDR3: TGTGCCAGCAGCTTAGGCAACAGAGCCTATGGCTACACCTTC. Protein product: CASSLGNRAYGYTF. V gene TRBV7-9 combines with J gene TRBJ1-2, with D unclear. Germline lookup yields CDR1 SEHNR and CDR2 FQNEAQ (reference sequence). The CDR3 contains 14 residues. With 1 base removed from V and 4 bases from J, the gap between germline ends came to 10 bases. Variable domain in full (rest from reference TRBV7-9 and TRBJ1-2): DTGVSQNPRHKITKRGQNVTFRCDPISEHNRLYWYRQTLGQGPEFLTYFQNEAQLEKSRLLSDRFSAERPKGSFSTLEIQRTEQGDSAMYLCASSLGNRAYGYTFGSGTRLTVV.

This clonotype has at least ten counts. This rearrangement joins TRBV5-1 to TRBJ2-2; the match to TRBD1 covers 12 bases. CDR3 length equals 16 residues. CDR1 is SGHRS, CDR2 YFSETQ, per germline. The ends lost 7 bases at V and 3 bases at J; junction bases unmatched: 7. The CDR3 loop is CASLTGTGGYTGELFF. The CDR3 DNA follows: TGCGCCAGCCTCACTGGGACAGGGGGCTACACCGGGGAGCTGTTTTTT.